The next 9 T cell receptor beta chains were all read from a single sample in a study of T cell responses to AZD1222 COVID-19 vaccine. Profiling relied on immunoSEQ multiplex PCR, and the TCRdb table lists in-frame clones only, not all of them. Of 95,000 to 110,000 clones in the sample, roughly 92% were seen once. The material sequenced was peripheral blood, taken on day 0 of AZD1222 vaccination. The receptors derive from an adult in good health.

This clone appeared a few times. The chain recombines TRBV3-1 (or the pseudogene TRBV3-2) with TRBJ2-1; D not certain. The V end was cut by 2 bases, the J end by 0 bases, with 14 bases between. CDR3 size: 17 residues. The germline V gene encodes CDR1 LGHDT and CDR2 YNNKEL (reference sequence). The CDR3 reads CASSQSHGPTSYNEQFF. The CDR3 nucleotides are TGTGCCAGCAGCCAAAGCCACGGACCCACCTCCTACAATGAGCAGTTCTTC.

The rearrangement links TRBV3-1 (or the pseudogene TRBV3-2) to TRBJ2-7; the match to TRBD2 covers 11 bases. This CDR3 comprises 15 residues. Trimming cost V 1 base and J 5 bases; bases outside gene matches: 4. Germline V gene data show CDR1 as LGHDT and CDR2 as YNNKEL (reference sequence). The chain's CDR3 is CASSQVSLAGDEQYF. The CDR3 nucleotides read TGTGCCAGCAGCCAAGTTTCACTAGCGGGAGACGAGCAGTACTTC.

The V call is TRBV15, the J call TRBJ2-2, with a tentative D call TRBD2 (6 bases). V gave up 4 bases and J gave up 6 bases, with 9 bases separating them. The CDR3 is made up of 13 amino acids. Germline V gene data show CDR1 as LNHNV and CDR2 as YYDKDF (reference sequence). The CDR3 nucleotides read TGTGCCACCAGCATACTAGCTTCCGGGGAGCTGTTTTTT. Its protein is CATSILASGELFF. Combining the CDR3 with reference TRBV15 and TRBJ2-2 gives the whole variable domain DAMVIQNPRYQVTQFGKPVTLSCSQTLNHNVMYWYQQKSSQAPKLLFHYYDKDFNNEADTPDNFQSRRPNTSFCFLDIRSPGLGDTAMYLCATSILASGELFFGEGSRLTVL.

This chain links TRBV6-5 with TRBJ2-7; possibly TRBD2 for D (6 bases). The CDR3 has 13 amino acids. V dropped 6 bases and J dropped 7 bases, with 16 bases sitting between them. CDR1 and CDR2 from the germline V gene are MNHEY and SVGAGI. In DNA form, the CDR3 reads TGTGCCAGCAGGGAGGGACTCTTCCTTGAGCAGTACTTC. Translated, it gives CASREGLFLEQYF.

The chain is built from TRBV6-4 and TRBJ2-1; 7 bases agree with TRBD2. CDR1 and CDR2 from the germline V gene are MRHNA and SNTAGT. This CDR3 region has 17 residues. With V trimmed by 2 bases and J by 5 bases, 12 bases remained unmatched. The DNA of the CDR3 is TGTGCCAGCAGTGACGGGAAGTGGGCGGGAGTCCACAATGAGCAGTTCTTC. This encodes CASSDGKWAGVHNEQFF.

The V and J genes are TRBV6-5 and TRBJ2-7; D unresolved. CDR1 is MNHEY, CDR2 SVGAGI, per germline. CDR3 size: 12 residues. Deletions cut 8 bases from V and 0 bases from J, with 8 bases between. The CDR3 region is CASSLRSYEQYF. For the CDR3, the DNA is TGTGCCAGCTCCTTACGCTCCTACGAGCAGTACTTC.

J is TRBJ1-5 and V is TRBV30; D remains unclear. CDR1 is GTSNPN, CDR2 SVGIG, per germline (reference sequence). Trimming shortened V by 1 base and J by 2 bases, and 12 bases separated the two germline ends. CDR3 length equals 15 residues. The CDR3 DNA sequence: TGTGCCTGGAGTGCCCAATGGGGAGGCAATCAGCCCCAGCATTTT. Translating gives CAWSAQWGGNQPQHF.

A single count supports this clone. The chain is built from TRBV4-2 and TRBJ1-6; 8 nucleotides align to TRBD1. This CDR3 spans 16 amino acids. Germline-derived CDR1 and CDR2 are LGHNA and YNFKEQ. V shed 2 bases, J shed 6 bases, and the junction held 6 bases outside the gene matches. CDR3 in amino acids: CASSQRTGSANSPLHF. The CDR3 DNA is TGTGCCAGCAGCCAACGGACAGGGTCTGCTAATTCACCCCTCCACTTT.

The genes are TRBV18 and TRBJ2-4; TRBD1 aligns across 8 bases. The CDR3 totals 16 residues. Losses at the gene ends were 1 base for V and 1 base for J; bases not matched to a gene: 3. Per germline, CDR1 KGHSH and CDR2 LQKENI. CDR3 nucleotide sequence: TGTGCCAGCTCACCACGGACAGGGATGGCCAAAAACATTCAGTACTTC. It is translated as CASSPRTGMAKNIQYF.